Presented here are 9 T cell receptor beta chains from one specimen sequenced in a study of shared clonotypes between healthy human individuals (dated by TCRdb to 2020 to 2022). Library prep was done by the immunoSEQ multiplex PCR assay. The immuneACCESS repertoire file appears here via TCRdb, limited to in-frame rearrangements. These files lack a portion of the clones; in checked studies, under half of the deficit traces to unresolved V genes, and the cause of the others is not known. Across this sample there are about 330,000 clones, with under 80% seen only once. 9% to 12% of the sample is in the top ten clones. Material for sequencing was memory CD4+ T cells sorted from blood. In light of the paper, this sample's cell subset or site label describes: CD45RA-negative fraction. The receptors were sampled from a man between 25 and 39 years old in good health.

V usage is TRBV5-4 and J usage is TRBJ2-5; a weak D match, TRBD2 (5 bases). Germline assignment: CDR1 SGHNT and CDR2 YYREEE (reference sequence). The CDR3 spans 14 residues. Trimming left V 0 bases short and J 2 bases short, with 8 bases between. The CDR3 here is CASSLDGKQETQYF. The CDR3 DNA reads as TGTGCCAGCAGCTTGGACGGGAAGCAAGAGACCCAGTACTTC.

The V and J genes are TRBV6-5 and TRBJ2-1; TRBD1 agrees at 11 bases. The CDR3 is made up of 15 amino acids. Germline V gives CDR1 MNHEY, CDR2 SVGAGI. Germline trimming cut 7 bases from V and 4 bases from J; bases unmatched to any gene: 6. CDR3: CASIRGQGDYNEQFF. CDR3 bases: TGTGCCAGCATTAGGGGACAGGGGGATTACAATGAGCAGTTCTTC.

The CDR3 region is CASSFKGLAGVKETQYF. CDR3 sequence (DNA): TGTGCCAGCAGCTTCAAGGGACTAGCGGGAGTCAAAGAGACCCAGTACTTC. The chain employs TRBV7-8 and TRBJ2-5; 14 bases are a match to TRBD2. J gave up 3 bases and V 3 bases, and 6 bases lay outside the gene matches. The germline V gene has CDR1 SGHVS and CDR2 FQNEAQ. CDR3 length: 17 amino acids.

The chain recombines TRBV6-1 with TRBJ2-7; possibly TRBD2 for D (5 bases). CDR1 MNHNS and CDR2 SASEGT come from the germline V gene. With 1 base removed from V and 3 bases from J, the gap between germline ends came to 13 bases. The CDR3 has 15 amino acids. Written as DNA, the CDR3 is TGTGCCAGCAGTGAAGACTCAAGGGAGCTCTACGAGCAGTACTTC. Residues: CASSEDSRELYEQYF.

V is TRBV28 and J is TRBJ1-2, with unresolved D. Germline CDR1 and CDR2: MDHEN and SYDVKM. V gave up 6 bases and J gave up 7 bases, with 9 bases separating them. This CDR3 is 11 amino acids long. CDR3 nucleotide sequence: TGTGCCAGCAGCGAACGTTTTGGCTACACCTTC. Protein: CASSERFGYTF.

This chain uses TRBV14 with TRBJ1-1; the D is unclear. This CDR3 has 14 amino acids. Trimming took off 1 base at V and 5 bases at J, with 11 bases between the two ends. Germline assignment: CDR1 SGHDN and CDR2 FVKESK. The CDR3 region is CASSQVVGGTEAFF. Here the CDR3 DNA reads TGTGCCAGCAGCCAAGTAGTGGGAGGGACTGAAGCTTTCTTT.

This chain connects TRBV6-5 to TRBJ2-1; D might be TRBD1 (7 bases). Trimming removed 2 bases at V and 9 bases at J, with 14 bases between. This CDR3 contains 14 residues. Germline-derived CDR1 and CDR2 are MNHEY and SVGAGI. CDR3 sequence: CASSYIARGAEQFF. The DNA of the CDR3 is TGTGCCAGCAGTTACATCGCCAGGGGGGCTGAGCAGTTCTTC.

V gene TRBV2 combines with J gene TRBJ1-1; D uncertain. The germline V gene encodes CDR1 SNHLY and CDR2 FYNNEI. V lost 0 bases and J 5 bases, leaving 10 bases between the germline ends. This CDR3 spans 14 amino acids. Written as DNA, the CDR3 is TGTGCCAGCAGTGAAGCTGAGGTTTTGACTGAAGCTTTCTTT. This encodes CASSEAEVLTEAFF.

The V and J genes are TRBV28 and TRBJ2-7; 12 positions agree with TRBD2. V lost 4 bases to trimming and J lost 6 bases; unmatched junction nucleotides: 7. This CDR3 is 15 amino acids long. Germline V gene data show CDR1 as MDHEN and CDR2 as SYDVKM. As DNA, the CDR3 is TGTGCCAGCAGTTCGGGAGGACTAGCGGGGACCGAGCAGTACTTC. Its protein product is CASSSGGLAGTEQYF.